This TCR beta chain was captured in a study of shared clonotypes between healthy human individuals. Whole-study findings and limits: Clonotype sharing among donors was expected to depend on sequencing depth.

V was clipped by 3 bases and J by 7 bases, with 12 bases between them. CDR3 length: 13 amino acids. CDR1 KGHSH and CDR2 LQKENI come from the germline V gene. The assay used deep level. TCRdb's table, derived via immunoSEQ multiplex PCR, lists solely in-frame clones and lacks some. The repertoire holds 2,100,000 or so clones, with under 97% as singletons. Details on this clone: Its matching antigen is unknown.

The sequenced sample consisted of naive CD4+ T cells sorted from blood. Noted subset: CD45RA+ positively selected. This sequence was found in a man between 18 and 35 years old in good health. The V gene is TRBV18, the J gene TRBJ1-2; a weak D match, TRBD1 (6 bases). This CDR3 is CASSPGQGSGYTF. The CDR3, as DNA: TGTGCCAGCTCACCGGGGCAGGGGAGTGGCTACACCTTC.